A selection of T cell receptor beta chains follows, all from one sample in a study of tumor-infiltrating lymphocytes in primary liver carcinoma. TCRdb redid the calling of the multiplex PCR reads with MiXCR, one entry per CDR3 protein. The table records around 88,000 distinct CDR3 sequences, less than 75% of them present only once. Sequencing was performed on tumor-adjacent normal liver tissue. These receptors were collected from a man between 35 and 55 years old with primary liver carcinoma and hepatitis B virus infection. Both conserved end residues are part of each CDR3. D genes are given only for firm matches.

cdr3_aa d_call cdr3_length j_call v_call
CASSPKGQGADEQFF TRBD1 15 TRBJ2-1 TRBV4-1
CASRTYRADDEQFF - 14 TRBJ2-1 TRBV6-5
CASSFGEISGRPRETQYF TRBD2 18 TRBJ2-5 TRBV11-1
CSVEGRDSPLYEQLF - 15 TRBJ2-1 TRBV29-1
CSVEVLAGVDTQYF TRBD2 14 TRBJ2-3 TRBV29-1
CAWAGLYNQPQHF - 13 TRBJ1-5 TRBV30
CASSGVYGYTF - 11 TRBJ1-2 TRBV28
CASSYALFPGRDTQYF - 16 TRBJ2-3 TRBV6-5
CASSEQGGNVAQPQHF TRBD1 16 TRBJ1-5 TRBV6-4
CASGQGQGGELFF TRBD1 13 TRBJ2-2 TRBV4-1
CASSLVGQVVRTEAFF TRBD1 16 TRBJ1-1 TRBV7-9
CVSTMGDSQETQYF - 14 TRBJ2-5 TRBV12-3/TRBV12-4
CSVRPQDASYEQYF - 14 TRBJ2-7 TRBV29-1
CASRFSPGSGQETQYF - 16 TRBJ2-5 TRBV11-2
CASSLSGGFGNTIYF - 15 TRBJ1-3 TRBV7-3
CASSPRRDTDTQYF - 14 TRBJ2-3 TRBV18
CASSLGLGASCEQYF - 15 TRBJ2-7 TRBV7-9
CASSVRGGADGYTF - 14 TRBJ1-2 TRBV5-5
CASSPAPKIGSTDYEQYF - 18 TRBJ2-7 TRBV7-9
CASSLVAGETYEQHF TRBD2 15 TRBJ2-7 TRBV11-2
CASSLGAGVRGYTF - 14 TRBJ1-2 TRBV11-2
CSVEASGTGANVLTF - 15 TRBJ2-6 TRBV29-1
CASSPTLATNEKLFF - 15 TRBJ1-4 TRBV28
CASSQGSRYNEQFF - 14 TRBJ2-1 TRBV2
CASSLGWGSGKSHEQYF - 17 TRBJ2-7 TRBV5-6
CTSAAQRGSYEQYF TRBD2 14 TRBJ2-7 TRBV11-2
CASSPLAGGLNEQFF TRBD2 15 TRBJ2-1 TRBV2
CASPDRGPTDTQYF TRBD1 14 TRBJ2-3 TRBV18
CSVGGLAGQVREQYF TRBD2 15 TRBJ2-7 TRBV29-1
CASSSRDSGSEQYF TRBD2 14 TRBJ2-7 TRBV7-9
CASNGGSAEDYGYTF - 15 TRBJ1-2 TRBV5-1
CASSPPDAGSHEKVFF - 16 TRBJ1-4 TRBV12-3/TRBV12-4
CASSYDSSGANVLTF - 15 TRBJ2-6 TRBV6-5
CASSDELAGGRDRQYF TRBD2 16 TRBJ2-3 TRBV6-4
CASSQLLLALPDKLGSYELYF - 21 TRBJ2-7 TRBV4-1
CTSSFVARGEKLFF - 14 TRBJ1-4 TRBV28
CASGPRPHYGYTF - 13 TRBJ1-2 TRBV19
CASSLGASYNEQFF - 14 TRBJ2-1 TRBV7-9
CSVPDGAGSNEQYF - 14 TRBJ2-7 TRBV29-1
CTSSQDWGLAVETQYF TRBD2 16 TRBJ2-5 TRBV4-2
CASSPTGSGSTIYF - 14 TRBJ1-3 TRBV11-2
CASRPSVRVDYEQYF - 15 TRBJ2-7 TRBV6-6
CASSRATDGSPDTQYF - 16 TRBJ2-3 TRBV6-1
CTSSLEVGAGPHNEQFF - 17 TRBJ2-1 TRBV11-2
CSVLGLYNEQFF - 12 TRBJ2-1 TRBV29-1
CASSHASTNTQYF - 13 TRBJ2-3 TRBV11-2
CASSQDMRQGETQYF - 15 TRBJ2-5 TRBV4-1
CTSSVTGGYGYTF TRBD1 13 TRBJ1-2 TRBV11-2
CASSQGPGGEPLF - 13 TRBJ2-2 TRBV4-1
CASSMRTGVFEQYF TRBD1 14 TRBJ2-7 TRBV19